The 19 T cell receptor beta chains below come from one sample, sequenced in a study of cytomegalovirus exposure and HLA in healthy donors. The primer mix had 60 Vbeta and 13 Jbeta primers. Profiled with immunoSEQ multiplex PCR; TCRdb holds only in-frame clones, not every one. The sample records over 80,000 clones, about 80% being singletons. The material sequenced was PBMCs. The receptors were gathered from a female donor in good health and CMV-seronegative.

The chain carries TRBV5-4 and TRBJ2-7, with 10 bases identical to TRBD2. Germline V gene data show CDR1 as SGHNT and CDR2 as YYREEE (reference sequence). This CDR3 spans 16 amino acids. With 3 bases clipped from V and 0 bases from J, the junction kept 6 bases outside the gene matches. The CDR3: CASSSGLARGSYEQYF. The CDR3 DNA sequence: TGTGCCAGCAGCTCGGGACTAGCGCGGGGCTCCTACGAGCAGTACTTC.

This clone showed up just a few times. This sequence joins TRBV19 and TRBJ2-4, with TRBD1 identical over 11 bases. The CDR3 sequence is 14 residues long. Germline V gene lookup returns CDR1 LNHDA and CDR2 SQIVND (reference sequence). V dropped 6 bases and J dropped 5; count of bases not matched to a gene: 3. The CDR3 loop is CASSRTGGENIQYF. Written as DNA, the CDR3 is TGTGCCAGTAGCCGGACAGGGGGCGAAAACATTCAGTACTTC.

The chain couples TRBV2 to TRBJ1-2, with D unclear. Germline V gives CDR1 SNHLY, CDR2 FYNNEI. The CDR3 sequence is 15 residues long. V lost 6 bases, J lost 1 base, and 15 bases lay in between. CDR3 region: CASRSGRGGNYGYTF. The CDR3 coding sequence is TGTGCCAGCAGATCCGGCAGAGGAGGTAACTATGGCTACACCTTC. Drawing the rest from reference TRBV2 and TRBJ1-2, the complete variable domain is EPEVTQTPSHQVTQMGQEVILRCVPISNHLYFYWYRQILGQKVEFLVSFYNNEISEKSEIFDDQFSVERPDGSNFTLKIRSTKLEDSAMYFCASRSGRGGNYGYTFGSGTRLTVV.

The chain combines TRBV6-1 with TRBJ1-5, with no clear D. Trimming pared 2 bases from V and 13 bases from J, leaving 15 bases between. The CDR3 extends over 13 amino acids. Germline V gene sequence: CDR1 MNHNS, CDR2 SASEGT. CDR3 bases: TGTGCCAGCAGTGAAAGATCAGCAGGCCTGCAGCATTTT. This codes for CASSERSAGLQHF.

V and J are TRBV25-1 and TRBJ1-1, with D hard to call. Germline V gene lookup returns CDR1 MGHDK and CDR2 SYGVNS. V was shortened by 6 bases and J by 6 bases, with 20 bases between the two germline ends. This CDR3 has 15 residues. DNA of the CDR3: TGTGCCAGCAGCCCCCCTCGGGGTCCATCACCTGAAGCTTTCTTT. It translates to CASSPPRGPSPEAFF. Complete variable domain (other parts from reference TRBV25-1 and TRBJ1-1): EADIYQTPRYLVIGTGKKITLECSQTMGHDKMYWYQQDPGMELHLIHYSYGVNSTEKGDLSSESTVSRIRTEHFPLTLESARPSHTSQYLCASSPPRGPSPEAFFGQGTRLTVV.

The genes are TRBV5-1 and TRBJ2-3; 7 bases fit TRBD2. The CDR3 is made up of 14 amino acids. Germline V gene lookup returns CDR1 SGHRS and CDR2 YFSETQ. V trimming: 3 bases; J trimming: 1 base; junction bases outside the gene matches: 2. The CDR3, as DNA: TGCGCCAGCAGCTGGGGAGGGGGCACAGATACGCAGTATTTT. Its protein is CASSWGGGTDTQYF.

The rearrangement uses TRBV7-9 and TRBJ2-6; the match to TRBD1 covers 9 bases. The germline V gene has CDR1 SEHNR and CDR2 FQNEAQ (reference sequence). The trim removed 1 base at V and 4 bases at J, leaving 8 bases unmatched. The CDR3 is made up of 18 amino acids. CDR3 in DNA: TGTGCCAGCAGCTTAGGGCCGGGACAGGGTTCCGGGGCCAACGTCCTGACTTTC. The encoded protein is CASSLGPGQGSGANVLTF.

Turning to this clone: An end of the junction does not agree with germline; a read error may underlie this. The V gene is TRBV4-2, the J gene TRBJ2-2; no reliable D call. CDR3 length: 15 residues. The V gene's germline CDR1 is LGHNA and CDR2 YNFKEQ. The CDR3 loop reads CASSQDATNTGELFF. The CDR3 bases are TGTGCCAGCAGCCAAGATGCCACCAACACGGGGGAGCTGTTTTTT.

CDR3 DNA: TGTGCCTGGAGTGGAGGGGGGGGTCGGGAGCAGTACTTC. Its protein is CAWSGGGGREQYF. The rearrangement links TRBV30 to TRBJ2-7, with D possibly TRBD2 on 7 matching bases. From germline, CDR1 is GTSNPN and CDR2 SVGIG (reference sequence). The CDR3 is 13 residues long. Trimming cost V 1 base and J 7 bases, with 14 bases left between them.

The J gene is TRBJ1-2, the V gene TRBV5-1, with TRBD1 matching over 9 bases. The CDR3 spans 14 residues. The germline CDR1 and CDR2 sequences are SGHRS and YFSETQ. V trimming: 0 bases; J trimming: 7 bases; junction bases outside the gene matches: 4. The CDR3 DNA follows: TGCGCCAGCAGCTTGGGGGGACAGGGAGGTGGCTACACCTTC. It translates to CASSLGGQGGGYTF.

This chain connects TRBV28 to TRBJ1-4; 8 bases agree with TRBD1. Trimming removed 2 bases from V and 7 bases from J; junction bases left unmatched: 3. The germline V gene encodes CDR1 MDHEN and CDR2 SYDVKM. The CDR3 runs 14 residues. The CDR3 DNA follows: TGTGCCAGCAGTTTACAGGGGGCGCGTGAAAAACTGTTTTTT. Its translation: CASSLQGAREKLFF.

The chain combines TRBV7-3 with TRBJ2-6; D gene ambiguous. The length of the CDR3 is 13 residues. Germline V gene sequence: CDR1 SGHTA, CDR2 FQGTGA. V dropped 5 bases and J dropped 4 bases, with 6 bases sitting between them. The CDR3 region has the DNA TGTGCCAGCAGCCTATTGGGGGCCAACGTCCTGACTTTC. Amino acids: CASSLLGANVLTF.

V usage is TRBV27 and J usage is TRBJ2-7; maybe TRBD1 (5 bases). This CDR3 contains 13 residues. V lost 6 bases to trimming and J lost 1 base, with 10 bases between them. Germline lookup yields CDR1 MNHEY and CDR2 SMNVEV (reference sequence). The CDR3 loop reads CASRGRESYEQYF. In nucleotides, the CDR3 is TGTGCCAGCAGGGGCAGGGAATCCTACGAGCAGTACTTC.

The chain uses TRBV9 and TRBJ2-1; TRBD1 matches at 9 bases. V trimming: 0 bases; J trimming: 9 bases; junction bases outside the gene matches: 7. This CDR3 comprises 15 residues. Germline V gene lookup returns CDR1 SGDLS and CDR2 YYNGEE. The CDR3 nucleotides are TGTGCCAGCAGCGTAGTCTCACAGGGGGCTAGTGAGCAGTTCTTC. Translated: CASSVVSQGASEQFF.

This rearrangement joins TRBV5-6 to TRBJ1-1; D gene unclear. V gave up 1 base and J gave up 10 bases, with 8 bases separating them. Germline V gene lookup returns CDR1 SGHDT and CDR2 YYEEEE. The CDR3 spans 11 residues. CDR3 protein: CASSLNNRAFF. The CDR3 nucleotides are TGTGCCAGCAGCTTGAATAATAGAGCTTTCTTT.

This clone was recorded many times. The chain links TRBV7-2 to TRBJ2-5; 7 bases agree with TRBD2. The J segment lost 4 bases and the V segment lost 2 bases, leaving 13 bases of the junction unmatched. The V gene's germline CDR1 is SGHTA and CDR2 FQGNSA. The CDR3 is 17 residues long. DNA for the CDR3: TGTGCCAGCAGCTTATTCCCCAAGGGCCAGCGGGGAGAGACCCAGTACTTC. Protein sequence: CASSLFPKGQRGETQYF.

This chain connects TRBV6-1 to TRBJ2-1; 14 nucleotides line up with TRBD2. Looked up from germline, CDR1 is MNHNS and CDR2 is SASEGT. The length of the CDR3 is 16 residues. V lost 5 bases to trimming and J lost 7 bases; unmatched junction nucleotides: 7. The CDR3 nucleotides are TGTGCCAGCAGTCAAGACGGGACTAGCGGGAGTAATGAGCAGTTCTTC. Encoded protein: CASSQDGTSGSNEQFF.

The chain couples TRBV19 to TRBJ2-7; 9 nucleotides agree with TRBD1. Germline lookup yields CDR1 LNHDA and CDR2 SQIVND (reference sequence). The CDR3 sequence is 13 residues long. With V trimmed by 3 bases and J by 3 bases, 0 bases remained unmatched. The CDR3 here is CASSMGQGYEQYF. The CDR3 bases are TGTGCCAGTAGTATGGGACAGGGCTACGAGCAGTACTTC.

This clone was recorded a few times. The V call is TRBV29-1, the J call TRBJ1-4; 8 bases are shared with TRBD1. Germline values: CDR1 SQVTM, CDR2 ANQGSEA. J gave up 12 bases and V 5 bases, and 14 bases lay outside the gene matches. This CDR3 is built from 14 residues. The DNA for the CDR3 is TGCAGCGTTTCCCACAGGGGGGGACAAGAGGAACTGTTTTTT. The encoded protein is CSVSHRGGQEELFF.